The rows below give T cell receptor beta chains drawn from one sample of a study of blood T cell repertoires in COVID-19. TCRdb's table, derived via immunoSEQ multiplex PCR, lists solely in-frame clones and lacks some. The table shows roughly 260,000 clones, with 91% occurring only once. Sequencing was carried out using peripheral blood. These receptors were obtained from a person aged 18-30 years with COVID-19, enrolled during active disease. The CDR3 runs from the conserved cysteine through the conserved F or W. A D gene is named only where the DNA matches it firmly. Clone size is shown for a subset of rows, as once, few, many or a class of expanded clone.

V	size	D	J	DNA	CDR3
TRBV7-9	NA	NA	TRBJ2-7	TGTGCCAGCAGCTTAGTGCAGCGTAACTACGAGCAGTACTTC	CASSLVQRNYEQYF
TRBV18	NA	NA	TRBJ1-3	TGTGCCAGCTCACCAACGGGGGATCGGTCTGGAAACACCATATATTTT	CASSPTGDRSGNTIYF
TRBV24-1	NA	NA	TRBJ2-5	TGTGCCACCAGTGACCGGACACCCCTGAAAGAGACCCAGTACTTC	CATSDRTPLKETQYF
TRBV27	NA	TRBD2	TRBJ2-1	TGTGCCAGCAGTTCATCCGGGACTAGCGGGTTCAGTGAGCAGTTCTTC	CASSSSGTSGFSEQFF
TRBV19	NA	NA	TRBJ1-5	TGTGCCAGTAGTAACAGGGAAAGTCAGCCCCAGCATTTT	CASSNRESQPQHF
TRBV6-5	NA	NA	TRBJ2-1	TGTGCCAGCAGTTTTGGGAGGAACTCCTACAATGAGCAGTTCTTC	CASSFGRNSYNEQFF
TRBV9	once	TRBD2	TRBJ2-1	TGTGCCAGCAGCCCCGGGACTAGCGGGAGGGGTGAGCAGTTCTTC	CASSPGTSGRGEQFF
TRBV28	few	TRBD1	TRBJ1-3	TGTGCCAGCAGTTTATCTCCCCGAATGGGCAGGGGGGACACCATATATTTT	CASSLSPRMGRGDTIYF
TRBV9	NA	NA	TRBJ1-6	TGTGCCAGCAGCGTAGAGGGCAGGGGTAATTCACCCCTCCACTTT	CASSVEGRGNSPLHF
TRBV7-6	NA	TRBD2	TRBJ2-1	TGTGCCAGCAGCTCAACTAGCGGAACCTACAATGAGCAGTTCTTC	CASSSTSGTYNEQFF
TRBV29-1	NA	NA	TRBJ2-1	TGCAGCGTTAGGAGCGTGGGGGGACCCTCCTACAATGAGCAGTTCTTC	CSVRSVGGPSYNEQFF
TRBV28	NA	NA	TRBJ1-3	TGTGCCAGCGGCCTCTCCAGAAACACCATATATTTT	CASGLSRNTIYF
TRBV12-3/TRBV12-4	NA	NA	TRBJ2-7	TGTGCCAGCAGTTTAAACCGCTACGAGCAGTACTTC	CASSLNRYEQYF
TRBV28	NA	NA	TRBJ2-6	TGTGCCAGCAGCCGACTGGGGGGCTCTGGGGCCAACGTCCTGACTTTC	CASSRLGGSGANVLTF